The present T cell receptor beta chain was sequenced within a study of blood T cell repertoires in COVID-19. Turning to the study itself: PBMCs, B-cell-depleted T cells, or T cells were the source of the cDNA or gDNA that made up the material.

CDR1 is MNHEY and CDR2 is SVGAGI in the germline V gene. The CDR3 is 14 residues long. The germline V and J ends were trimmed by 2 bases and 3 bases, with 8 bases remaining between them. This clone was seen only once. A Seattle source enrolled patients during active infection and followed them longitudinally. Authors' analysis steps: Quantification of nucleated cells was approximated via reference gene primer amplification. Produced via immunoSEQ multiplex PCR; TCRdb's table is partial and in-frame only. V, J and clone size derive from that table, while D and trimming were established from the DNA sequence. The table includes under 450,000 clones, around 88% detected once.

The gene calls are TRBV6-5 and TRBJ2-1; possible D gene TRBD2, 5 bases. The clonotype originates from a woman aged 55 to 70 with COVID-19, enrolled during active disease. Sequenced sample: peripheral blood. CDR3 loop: CASSYVGSYNEQFF. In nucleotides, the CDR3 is TGTGCCAGCAGTTACGTGGGGAGCTACAATGAGCAGTTCTTC.